These T cell receptor beta chains were read from a single sample in a study of blood T cells in healthy people across ages. TCRdb re-derived calls from the 5' RACE reads in MiXCR, one entry per CDR3 protein. The sample records fewer than 900,000 distinct CDR3 sequences, about 42% being singletons. The sequenced sample consisted of blood. The receptors stem from a woman in her sixties or seventies in good health. The CDR3 runs from the conserved cysteine through the conserved F or W. A D gene is named only where the DNA matches it firmly. Rows give clone size only sometimes, using once, few, many, or a class for an expanded clone.

D gene	J gene	V gene	clone size	CDR3 protein	CDR3 DNA
TRBD1	TRBJ2-4	TRBV20-1	few	CSVKMGQGQNIQYF	TGCAGTGTCAAGATGGGACAGGGACAAAACATTCAGTACTTC
TRBD1	TRBJ2-3	TRBV6-2/TRBV6-3	.	CASSSSGQGSDTQYF	TGTGCCAGCAGTTCGTCGGGACAGGGGTCAGATACGCAGTATTTT
.	TRBJ2-7	TRBV20-1	few	CSASTQSYEQYF	TGCAGCGCTTCGACCCAGTCCTACGAGCAGTACTTC
TRBD1	TRBJ1-3	TRBV7-9	.	CASSHHRQGADGNTIYF	TGTGCCAGCAGCCACCACAGACAGGGGGCGGATGGAAACACCATATATTTT
.	TRBJ2-5	TRBV12-3/TRBV12-4	.	CASSFARTLQETQYF	TGTGCCAGCAGTTTTGCTCGGACCCTACAAGAGACCCAGTACTTC
TRBD2	TRBJ2-3	TRBV28	.	CASSLLAQDTQYF	TGTGCCAGCAGTCTACTAGCGCAAGATACGCAGTATTTT
.	TRBJ2-7	TRBV20-1	.	CSASWGGANNEQYF	TGCAGTGCTAGTTGGGGGGGGGCCAACAATGAGCAGTACTTC
TRBD1	TRBJ2-1	TRBV18	few	CASSSPTGTGKYNEQFF	TGTGCCAGCTCATCCCCCACCGGGACAGGGAAGTACAATGAGCAGTTCTTC
.	TRBJ2-7	TRBV28	.	CASSRPGSTGGQYF	TGTGCCAGCTCGAGGCCAGGTTCTACCGGCGGGCAGTACTTC
.	TRBJ2-5	TRBV21-1	.	CASSKVLPEQETQYF	TGTGCCAGCAGCAAAGTTCTGCCGGAACAAGAGACCCAGTACTTC
.	TRBJ2-7	TRBV5-6	.	CASSWWAGYEQYF	TGTGCCAGCAGCTGGTGGGCAGGGTACGAGCAGTACTTC
TRBD1	TRBJ1-1	TRBV27	.	CASSHRGPTEAFF	TGTGCCAGCAGTCACAGGGGTCCCACTGAAGCTTTCTTT
.	TRBJ1-4	TRBV5-1	.	CASSFAGDKEKLFF	TGCGCCAGCAGCTTTGCGGGAGACAAAGAAAAACTGTTTTTT
TRBD2	TRBJ2-1	TRBV7-8	.	CASSLEGTSVGNEQFF	TGTGCCAGCAGCTTAGAGGGGACTAGCGTTGGTAATGAGCAGTTCTTC
TRBD1	TRBJ1-2	TRBV20-1	.	CSARDLDRDLYGYTF	TGCAGTGCTAGAGATTTGGACAGGGACCTCTATGGCTACACCTTC
.	TRBJ1-1	TRBV12-3/TRBV12-4	many	CASILGGIGTEAFF	TGTGCCAGCATCTTGGGGGGGATTGGCACTGAAGCTTTCTTT
TRBD2	TRBJ2-2	TRBV20-1	.	CSAKRGANTGELFF	TGCAGTGCTAAGCGGGGCGCGAACACCGGGGAGCTGTTTTTT
.	TRBJ2-1	TRBV7-9	.	CASSLADSVNEQFF	TGTGCCAGCAGCTTAGCGGATAGCGTTAATGAGCAGTTCTTC
.	TRBJ1-1	TRBV5-1	few	CASSLRTAMNTEAFF	TGCGCCAGCAGCTTAAGGACAGCAATGAACACTGAAGCTTTCTTT
.	TRBJ2-1	TRBV5-1	few	CASSLPGTYNEQFF	TGCGCCAGCAGCTTGCCAGGTACCTACAATGAGCAGTTCTTC
.	TRBJ2-7	TRBV10-3	.	CAISEFSRYYEQYF	TGTGCCATCAGTGAGTTTAGTAGATACTACGAGCAGTACTTC
.	TRBJ2-7	TRBV12-3/TRBV12-4	.	CATGTARDSYNEQYF	TGTGCCACTGGGACCGCGCGGGACAGCTACAATGAGCAGTACTTC
.	TRBJ1-4	TRBV12-3/TRBV12-4	.	CASSLNPGSIKLFF	TGTGCCAGCAGCTTAAACCCAGGGAGCATAAAACTGTTTTTT
.	TRBJ2-5	TRBV20-1	.	CSAHRSAGETRYF	TGCAGTGCTCACAGGTCGGCTGGAGAGACCCGGTACTTC
TRBD2	TRBJ2-1	TRBV7-9	.	CASSSSGGLKDEQFF	TGTGCCAGCAGTTCTAGCGGGGGGTTAAAAGATGAGCAGTTCTTC
.	TRBJ2-1	TRBV28	.	CASEGNYNEQFF	TGTGCCAGCGAGGGGAATTACAATGAGCAGTTCTTC
TRBD2	TRBJ2-7	TRBV28	many	CASRPGLATSYEQYF	TGTGCCAGCAGGCCGGGACTAGCGACCTCCTACGAGCAGTACTTC